The rows below give T cell receptor beta chains drawn from one sample of a study of blood T cell repertoires in COVID-19. Sequencing was performed with immunoSEQ multiplex PCR; in TCRdb, only in-frame clones are kept and a portion is missing. The sample lists about 170,000 clones, around 80% occurring once. Sequenced: PBMCs or T cells enriched from blood (not recorded which). These receptors were obtained from a woman in her seventies in a cohort exposed to, infected with or recovered from COVID-19 (not recorded which). Both conserved end residues are part of each CDR3. Fields, in order: J gene, V gene, D gene, clone size, CDR3 protein, CDR3 DNA. The D gene is left open where the match is weak. Size is omitted from some rows. Given values are once, few, many or a class for expanded clones.

TRBJ2-5 TRBV7-2 TRBD1 . CASSLGGGQGAQYF TGTGCCAGCAGCTTAGGCGGGGGACAGGGGGCCCAGTACTTC
TRBJ2-1 TRBV9 TRBD2 . CASSVGWASGTKNEQFF TGTGCCAGCAGCGTAGGATGGGCTAGCGGGACCAAGAATGAGCAGTTCTTC
TRBJ2-1 TRBV21-1 . once CANPVGRSYNEQFF TGTGCCAACCCGGTTGGGAGGTCCTACAATGAGCAGTTCTTC
TRBJ2-5 TRBV19 TRBD1 . CASSMSTGQTFQETQYF TGTGCCAGTAGTATGTCGACGGGACAGACTTTTCAAGAGACCCAGTACTTC
TRBJ2-7 TRBV7-2 TRBD2 . CASSLGTSGKSGYEQYF TGTGCCAGCAGCTTAGGGACTAGCGGGAAGTCGGGCTACGAGCAGTACTTC
TRBJ2-3 TRBV27 . . CASSIKRSTDTQYF TGTGCCAGCAGTATCAAGCGGAGCACAGATACGCAGTATTTT
TRBJ2-7 TRBV2 TRBD2 . CASVPGLGYEQYF TGTGCCAGCGTTCCGGGACTAGGTTACGAGCAGTACTTC
TRBJ2-2 TRBV3-1/TRBV3-2 . . CASRREYTGELFF TGTGCCAGCAGGAGGGAGTACACCGGGGAGCTGTTTTTT
TRBJ2-1 TRBV7-9 . . CASSLSGGNEQFF TGTGCCAGCAGCTTAAGTGGCGGCAATGAGCAGTTCTTC
TRBJ1-4 TRBV19 TRBD1 . CASHRGTGTATNEKLFF TGTGCCAGTCACAGGGGGACAGGTACTGCAACTAATGAAAAACTGTTTTTT
TRBJ1-4 TRBV9 . . CASSVGDTEEKLFF TGTGCCAGCAGCGTAGGGGACACGGAGGAAAAACTGTTTTTT